The T cell receptor (beta chain) described here comes from a study of T cell responses to AZD1222 COVID-19 vaccine. Study overall: Second-dose groups at about 4 or about 12 weeks were pooled. Broader study findings: The number of AZD1222 recipients seropositive at baseline was only six. Repertoire collection took place solely once the T cell response had peaked.

Some clones are missing from TCRdb's copy, which holds only in-frame ones; the method was immunoSEQ multiplex PCR. The sample carries 110,000 to 150,000 clones, 89% recorded once. In regard to this clone: What it recognizes is unknown.

Between the trimmed V and J ends, which lost 9 bases and 0 bases, there was a span of 12 bases. The CDR3 contains 14 residues. In germline, CDR1 is KGHDR, CDR2 SFDVKD. The chain employs TRBV24-1 and TRBJ2-3; D possibly corresponds to TRBD2 (7 bases). This TCR came from an adult in good health. Sequenced material: peripheral blood, taken on day 0 of AZD1222 vaccination. For the CDR3, the DNA is TGTGCCACCTCCAAGGGGGGGAGCACAGATACGCAGTATTTT. This codes for CATSKGGSTDTQYF.